This TCR beta chain came from a study of blood T cells in healthy people across ages. Overall study: Using template switching, researchers captured about one barcoded beta molecule for each two T cells.

The germline V gene encodes CDR1 SGHTA and CDR2 FQGNSA. The CDR3 length is 13 residues. V was trimmed by 6 bases and J by 4 bases, leaving 12 bases between them. Sample-barcoded 5' priming and a J-beta primer mix drove a second PCR of about 6 to 11 cycles. TCRdb re-analysed the 5' RACE reads in MiXCR, keeping a single row per CDR3 protein. The repertoire includes over 1,500,000 distinct CDR3 sequences, 49% of them detected once, and approximately 2.1% sits in the top ten. This clonotype was seen a few times. Each sample used at least 6 million PBMCs. This TCR was recovered from a woman between 35 and 50 years old in good health. The V gene is TRBV7-2, the J gene TRBJ2-5, with D unresolved. The sample was blood. CDR3 sequence reads: CASRDVPRETQYF. The CDR3, as DNA: TGTGCCAGCAGGGACGTTCCACGAGAGACCCAGTACTTC.